The 16 T cell receptor beta chains below come from one sample, sequenced in a study of graft-versus-host responses after intestinal transplantation. Some clones are missing from TCRdb's copy, which holds only in-frame ones; the method was immunoSEQ multiplex PCR. Of about 100,000 clones listed, about 89% were seen once; the top ten hold approximately 6%. These TCRs are of unknown antigen specificity. The starting material was unstimulated CD8+ T cells sorted from spleen or lymph node cells, obtained before intestinal transplant. These receptors all come from a human donor who received an intestinal transplant.

The genes are TRBV7-3 and TRBJ2-1; D perhaps matches TRBD2 (6 bases). Germline assignment: CDR1 SGHTA and CDR2 FQGTGA. CDR3 length equals 16 residues. V was trimmed by 2 bases and J by 3 bases, leaving 14 bases between them. The CDR3 region is CASSLLFREDYNEQFF. CDR3 nucleotides: TGTGCCAGCAGCTTATTGTTCAGGGAGGACTACAATGAGCAGTTCTTC.

The CDR3 DNA reads TGTGCCAGTTCTAGGGGACTAGCGGGAGGTCGGGAGCAGTACTTC. Translated: CASSRGLAGGREQYF. The V and J genes are TRBV19 and TRBJ2-7, with TRBD2 matching over 15 bases. V was clipped by 8 bases and J by 7 bases; unmatched bases: 9. Germline CDR1 and CDR2: LNHDA and SQIVND (reference sequence). The CDR3 loop spans 15 amino acids. Using reference TRBV19 and TRBJ2-7 for the parts outside the CDR3, the full variable domain is DGGITQSPKYLFRKEGQNVTLSCEQNLNHDAMYWYRQDPGQGLRLIYYSQIVNDFQKGDIAEGYSVSREKKESFPLTVTSAQKNPTAFYLCASSRGLAGGREQYFGPGTRLTVT.

The chain employs TRBV30 and TRBJ1-4; D remains unclear. The V gene lost 1 base and the J gene lost 8 bases, with 11 bases spanning the gap. The length of the CDR3 is 13 residues. In germline, CDR1 is GTSNPN, CDR2 SVGIG (reference sequence). CDR3 DNA sequence: TGTGCCTGGAGTGCGGCGGCGGGGGAAAAACTGTTTTTT. As protein: CAWSAAAGEKLFF.

The gene calls are TRBV4-2 and TRBJ1-1; TRBD1 is a possible D gene (6 bases). V was trimmed by 1 base and J by 7 bases, leaving 10 bases between them. The CDR3 runs 13 residues. Germline V gives CDR1 LGHNA, CDR2 YNFKEQ. Here the CDR3 reads CASSQAGDVEAFF. The CDR3 region has the DNA TGTGCCAGCAGCCAAGCAGGGGATGTTGAAGCTTTCTTT.

The genes are TRBV5-6 and TRBJ2-3; perhaps TRBD1 as D (5 bases). V lost 2 bases, J lost 4 bases, and 17 bases lay in between. The CDR3 loop spans 16 amino acids. Germline CDR1 reads SGHDT; CDR2 reads YYEEEE. The CDR3 DNA reads as TGTGCCAGCAGCTTTTCGGCAGGGATGTCTGCAGATACGCAGTATTTT. Amino acid sequence: CASSFSAGMSADTQYF.

The gene calls are TRBV6-5 and TRBJ2-7; no reliable D call. V was cut by 5 bases and J by 3 bases, with 17 bases left in between. Germline V gene sequence: CDR1 MNHEY, CDR2 SVGAGI. This CDR3 is 15 amino acids long. The CDR3 nucleotides read TGTGCCAGCAGTCCTCTAGAATCCTTTGGCTACGAGCAGTACTTC. Its protein is CASSPLESFGYEQYF.

This chain joins TRBV4-1 and TRBJ2-1; 9 positions agree with TRBD2. Germline trimming cut 1 base from V and 5 bases from J; bases unmatched to any gene: 6. Germline V gene sequence: CDR1 MGHRA, CDR2 YSYEKL. The CDR3 consists of 16 residues. CDR3: CASSQVSGGSHNEQFF. The DNA of the CDR3 is TGCGCCAGCAGCCAAGTTAGCGGGGGATCTCACAATGAGCAGTTCTTC.

The chain carries TRBV6-1 and TRBJ2-2, with 15 bases aligning to TRBD2. This CDR3 has 15 amino acids. V shed 4 bases and J 6 bases; nucleotides not matched to a gene: 0. Germline-derived CDR1 and CDR2 are MNHNS and SASEGT. For the CDR3, the DNA is TGTGCCAGCAGTGGGACTAGCGGGGGGGCCGGGGAGCTGTTTTTT. Amino acid sequence: CASSGTSGGAGELFF.

This clone occurred a few times. This chain links TRBV27 with TRBJ2-7; D call uncertain. The CDR3 is 14 residues long. Germline V lookup: CDR1 MNHEY, CDR2 SMNVEV (reference sequence). V was pared by 1 base and J by 2 bases, with 9 bases between. The CDR3 DNA reads as TGTGCCAGCAGTTTATATGGCTCAACCTACGAGCAGTACTTC. This translates into CASSLYGSTYEQYF.

The V gene is TRBV6-5, the J gene TRBJ2-1; TRBD2 matches 9 bases. V trimming: 0 bases; J trimming: 8 bases; junction bases outside the gene matches: 5. CDR3 length: 15 amino acids. Germline CDR1 and CDR2: MNHEY and SVGAGI. The CDR3: CASSYSSGGFYEQFF. CDR3 nucleotide sequence: TGTGCCAGCAGTTACTCCAGCGGGGGGTTCTATGAGCAGTTCTTC.

This chain links TRBV19 with TRBJ1-5, with D perhaps TRBD1 (5 bases). This CDR3 is 14 amino acids long. Trimming cost V 7 bases and J 7 bases, with 17 bases left between them. Germline assignment: CDR1 LNHDA and CDR2 SQIVND (reference sequence). The CDR3 bases are TGTGCCAGTACTCCGTGGGGGAAAGGACAGCCCCAGCATTTT. Residues: CASTPWGKGQPQHF.

This chain uses TRBV9 with TRBJ2-1; no clear D gene. V was pared by 3 bases and J by 2 bases, with 15 bases between. CDR1 is SGDLS and CDR2 is YYNGEE in the germline V gene. The CDR3 is 16 residues long. The CDR3 loop is CASSDPGSGPYNEQFF. The CDR3, as DNA: TGTGCCAGCAGCGACCCCGGCAGTGGACCCTACAATGAGCAGTTCTTC.

This rearrangement joins TRBV2 to TRBJ1-6, with D uncertain. The ends were cut back, 6 bases at V and 0 bases at J, with 15 bases in the middle. This CDR3 is 17 amino acids long. Germline-derived CDR1 and CDR2 are SNHLY and FYNNEI. CDR3 sequence: CASSETVASSYNSPLHF. CDR3 nucleotides: TGTGCCAGCAGCGAAACGGTAGCGAGCTCCTATAATTCACCCCTCCACTTT.

This chain uses TRBV11-2 with TRBJ2-7; no firm D call. V was trimmed by 3 bases and J by 5 bases, leaving 5 bases between them. The V gene's germline CDR1 is SGHAT and CDR2 FQNNGV. The CDR3 extends over 11 amino acids. The CDR3 DNA follows: TGTGCCAGCAGCTTCCGCCACGAGCAGTACTTC. Translation: CASSFRHEQYF.

V is TRBV5-1 and J is TRBJ2-7; a possible D gene is TRBD1 (5 bases). V gave up 4 bases and J gave up 1 base, with 9 bases separating them. The CDR3 sequence is 13 residues long. Germline V CDR1 and CDR2: SGHRS, YFSETQ. CDR3 DNA: TGCGCCAGCAGCACACGGACATCCTACGAGCAGTACTTC. Its protein is CASSTRTSYEQYF.

The chain combines TRBV19 with TRBJ2-7; D is perhaps TRBD1 or TRBD2 (5 bases each). Trimming cost V 0 bases and J 0 bases, with 9 bases left between them. Germline CDR1 reads LNHDA; CDR2 reads SQIVND (reference sequence). This CDR3 is built from 15 residues. The DNA of the CDR3 is TGTGCCAGTAGTATAGATCGGGGACCCTCCTACGAGCAGTACTTC. Translated: CASSIDRGPSYEQYF. Combining the CDR3 with reference TRBV19 and TRBJ2-7 gives the whole variable domain DGGITQSPKYLFRKEGQNVTLSCEQNLNHDAMYWYRQDPGQGLRLIYYSQIVNDFQKGDIAEGYSVSREKKESFPLTVTSAQKNPTAFYLCASSIDRGPSYEQYFGPGTRLTVT.